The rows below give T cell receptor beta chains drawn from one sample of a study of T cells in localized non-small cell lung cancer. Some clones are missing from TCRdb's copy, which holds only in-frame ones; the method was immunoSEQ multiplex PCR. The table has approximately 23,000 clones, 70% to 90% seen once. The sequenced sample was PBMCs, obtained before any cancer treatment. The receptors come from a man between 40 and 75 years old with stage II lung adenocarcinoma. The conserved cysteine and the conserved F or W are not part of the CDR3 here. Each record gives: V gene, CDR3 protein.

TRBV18,ASSTATGLAGVRLETQY
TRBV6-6,ASSPQGTSYNEQF
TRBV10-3,AISDNSGDSYNEQF
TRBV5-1,ASSLGLAGGLSGELF
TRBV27,ASSPRDAFTYEQY
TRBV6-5,ASSYSIAAGDNEQF
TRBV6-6,ASSPTGGEQY
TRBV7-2,ASSRAGPNDTQY
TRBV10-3,AISESRPTSGRNTGELF
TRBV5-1,ASSLEGRSSYNEQF
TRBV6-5,ASSPSDRSGNTIY
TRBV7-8,ASSFQVNTGELF
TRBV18,ASSPLQLYNEQF
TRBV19,ASSIGTPSSYEQY
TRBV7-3,ASSLIAGGSTDTQY
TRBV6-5,ASTDRANEQF
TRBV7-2,ASSRGGLGSQETQY
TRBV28,ASSLIGTSPLH
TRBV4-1,ASSGRDTDTQY
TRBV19,ASSDVGGVSGYT
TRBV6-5,ASSSIAAGNTEAF
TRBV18,ASSPPTGGAGDEQF
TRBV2,ASTAGVPDNEQF
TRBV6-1,ASSENWGGQPQH
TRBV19,ASSNRGGVETQY
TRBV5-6,ASSLQGVGEKLF
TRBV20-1,SGTVNTEAF
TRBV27,ASSIRDRLTDTQY
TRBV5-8,ASLRNPTQSRANVLT
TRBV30,AWSVRLYPYYGYT
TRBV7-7,ASSQLAGSVGYNEQF
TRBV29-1,SVEDWGGTSLDTQY
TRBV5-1,ASSLEQHHNEQF
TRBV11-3,ASSLAGGNNEQF
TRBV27,ASSPVAMEKLF
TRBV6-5,ASSLAGGTYEQY
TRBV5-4,ASSLSGGGSYNEQF
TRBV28,ASSLSQGLGAF
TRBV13,ASSPGTSKNIQY
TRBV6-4,ASSAGGNEQF
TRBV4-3,ASSQETASEQY
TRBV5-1,ASSATSDPYNEQF
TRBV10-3,AISGGAYNEQF
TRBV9,ASSVEPDRVQNEKLF
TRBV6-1,ASSESSGTYNEQF
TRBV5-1,ASSGGLYEQY